Shown below are 10 T cell receptor beta chains from a single sample sequenced in a study of siplizumab effects on memory and regulatory T cells. Assay: immunoSEQ multiplex PCR; the TCRdb copy retains only in-frame clones and omits some. The table includes 94,000 or so clones, roughly 97% detected once. Sequenced: naive CD4+ T cells sorted from blood. The receptors here all came from a human donor in good health.

On this clone: Germline is not matched at one junction end, which may reflect a read error. The chain couples TRBV11-2 to TRBJ2-5, with 11 positions matching TRBD2. Germline V lookup: CDR1 SGHAT, CDR2 FQNNGV. This CDR3 contains 18 residues. The CDR3 here is CASTLGGGLAAYQETQYF. The CDR3 region has the DNA TGTGCCAGCACCTTAGGGGGGGGACTAGCGGCTTATCAAGAGACCCAGTACTTC.

The V call is TRBV28, the J call TRBJ2-6; D gene uncertain. CDR3 length: 18 amino acids. Looked up from germline, CDR1 is MDHEN and CDR2 is SYDVKM. The V end was cut by 5 bases, the J end by 0 bases, with 17 bases between. CDR3 in amino acids: CASSPLRTLSSGANVLTF. The CDR3, as DNA: TGTGCCAGCAGTCCCTTGCGCACTTTAAGCTCTGGGGCCAACGTCCTGACTTTC.

The V and J genes are TRBV9 and TRBJ2-1, with TRBD1 matching 8 bases. The trim removed 4 bases at V and 4 bases at J, leaving 7 bases unmatched. The germline gives CDR1 SGDLS, CDR2 YYNGEE. There are 15 residues in the CDR3. As DNA, the CDR3 is TGTGCCAGCAGCTCTGACAGGGGCCCTTACAATGAGCAGTTCTTC. It translates to CASSSDRGPYNEQFF.

V and J are TRBV25-1 and TRBJ2-5, with 7 bases aligning to TRBD1. Losses at the gene ends were 0 bases for V and 2 bases for J; bases not matched to a gene: 6. Germline V CDR1 and CDR2: MGHDK, SYGVNS. The CDR3 is 16 residues long. The CDR3: CASSEYWGQSQETQYF. The CDR3 DNA is TGTGCCAGCAGTGAATATTGGGGACAGTCTCAAGAGACCCAGTACTTC.

This sequence joins TRBV5-6 and TRBJ2-7; TRBD1 matches 9 bases. Per the germline V gene, CDR1 is SGHDT and CDR2 is YYEEEE. The CDR3 has 14 amino acids. Trimming at V came to 5 bases and at J to 2 bases, leaving 5 bases not matched to a gene. The CDR3 loop reads CASSQQGAAYEQYF. Here the CDR3 DNA reads TGTGCCAGCAGTCAACAGGGGGCAGCCTACGAGCAGTACTTC.

The J gene is TRBJ1-3, the V gene TRBV5-8, with D maybe TRBD1 (6 bases). Germline values: CDR1 SGHTS, CDR2 YDEGEE. CDR3 length equals 16 residues. The V and J ends lost 5 bases and 0 bases respectively, with 15 bases between them. The CDR3, as DNA: TGTGCCAGCAGTTTCCTCGGACAGCCCTCTGGAAACACCATATATTTT. Translated, it gives CASSFLGQPSGNTIYF.

Only one count was recorded for this clone. The chain employs TRBV7-6 and TRBJ2-3; 11 bases align to TRBD2. Unmatched junction bases numbered 9, after V lost 5 bases and J lost 5 bases. Germline CDR1 is SGHVS and CDR2 is FNYEAQ. This CDR3 contains 16 residues. CDR3 region: CASSRASGGSGDTQYF. The CDR3 coding sequence is TGTGCCAGCAGCCGTGCTAGCGGGGGGAGTGGAGATACGCAGTATTTT.

The gene calls are TRBV14 and TRBJ2-7, with D perhaps matching TRBD1 (6 bases). The CDR3 is 15 amino acids. Germline V lookup: CDR1 SGHDN, CDR2 FVKESK. The V and J ends lost 4 bases and 3 bases respectively, with 16 bases between them. The CDR3 DNA follows: TGTGCCAGCAGCCCGTCGATGGGACACCACTACGAGCAGTACTTC. Its protein is CASSPSMGHHYEQYF.

This chain connects TRBV7-2 to TRBJ1-3; D remains ambiguous. The germline gives CDR1 SGHTA, CDR2 FQGNSA. V dropped 1 base and J dropped 3 bases, with 1 base sitting between them. The CDR3 runs to 12 residues. The CDR3 coding sequence is TGTGCCAGCAGCTTAGTTGGAAACACCATATATTTT. This sequence encodes CASSLVGNTIYF.

The CDR3 DNA follows: TGTGCCAGCAGTTTCACAGAAATCCTAAATCAGCCCCAGCATTTT. As protein: CASSFTEILNQPQHF. The chain combines TRBV28 with TRBJ1-5; D remains ambiguous. CDR3 size: 15 residues. Trimming cost V 3 bases and J 4 bases, with 13 bases left between them. Germline V lookup: CDR1 MDHEN, CDR2 SYDVKM. Complete variable domain (other parts from reference TRBV28 and TRBJ1-5): DVKVTQSSRYLVKRTGEKVFLECVQDMDHENMFWYRQDPGLGLRLIYFSYDVKMKEKGDIPEGYSVSREKKERFSLILESASTNQTSMYLCASSFTEILNQPQHFGDGTRLSIL.